This entry describes one T cell receptor (beta chain). This sample was taken from a study of CD8+ T cells in alopecia areata. Isolated RNA was reverse transcribed into cDNA used as the sequencing template. Some clones are missing from TCRdb's copy, which holds only in-frame ones; the method was immunoSEQ multiplex PCR. The table records 200,000 to 250,000 clones, 64% of them present only once. As for treatment: oral pan-JAK inhibitor, 5-10 mg twice daily. Trimming cost V 4 bases and J 7 bases; bases outside gene matches: 8. The germline V gene has CDR1 SGHNT and CDR2 YYREEE (reference sequence). This CDR3 region has 16 residues.

This sequence was found in a human donor with alopecia areata. The source material was CD4+ T cells sorted from blood, sampled at week 4, from a patient treated with tofacitinib. The chain combines TRBV5-4 with TRBJ2-3, with 14 bases fitting TRBD2. The CDR3, as DNA: TGTGCCAGCAGCAGAACGACTAGCGGGGGGGCCCATACGCAGTATTTT. This sequence encodes CASSRTTSGGAHTQYF.